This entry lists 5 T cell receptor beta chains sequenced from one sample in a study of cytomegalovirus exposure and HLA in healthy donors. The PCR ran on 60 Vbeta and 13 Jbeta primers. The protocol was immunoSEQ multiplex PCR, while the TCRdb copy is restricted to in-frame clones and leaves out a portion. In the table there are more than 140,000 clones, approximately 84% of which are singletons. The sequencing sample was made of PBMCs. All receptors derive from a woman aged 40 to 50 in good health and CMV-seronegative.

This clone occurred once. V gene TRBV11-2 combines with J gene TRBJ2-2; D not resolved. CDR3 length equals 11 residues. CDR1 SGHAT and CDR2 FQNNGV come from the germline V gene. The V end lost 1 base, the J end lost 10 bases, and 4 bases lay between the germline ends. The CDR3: CASSLVAELFF. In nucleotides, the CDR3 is TGTGCCAGCAGCTTAGTGGCGGAGCTGTTTTTT.

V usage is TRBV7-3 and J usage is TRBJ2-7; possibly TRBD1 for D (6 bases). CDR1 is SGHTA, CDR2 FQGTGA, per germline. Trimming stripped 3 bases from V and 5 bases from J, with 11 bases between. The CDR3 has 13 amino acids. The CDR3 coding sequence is TGTGCCAGCAGCTTTTGGGCAGGGGACGAGCAGTACTTC. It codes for CASSFWAGDEQYF.

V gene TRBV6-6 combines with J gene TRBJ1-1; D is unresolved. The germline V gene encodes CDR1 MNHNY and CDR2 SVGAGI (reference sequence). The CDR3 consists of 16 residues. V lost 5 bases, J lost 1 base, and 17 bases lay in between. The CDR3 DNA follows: TGTGCCAGCAGTACCGGCGGGCTGATTCCGAACACTGAAGCTTTCTTT. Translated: CASSTGGLIPNTEAFF.

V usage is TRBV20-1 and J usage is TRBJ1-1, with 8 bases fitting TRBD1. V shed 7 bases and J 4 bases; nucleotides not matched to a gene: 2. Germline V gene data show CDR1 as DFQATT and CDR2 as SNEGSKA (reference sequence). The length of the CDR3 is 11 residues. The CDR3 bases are TGCAGTGGACAGGGGACCACTGAAGCTTTCTTT. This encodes CSGQGTTEAFF.

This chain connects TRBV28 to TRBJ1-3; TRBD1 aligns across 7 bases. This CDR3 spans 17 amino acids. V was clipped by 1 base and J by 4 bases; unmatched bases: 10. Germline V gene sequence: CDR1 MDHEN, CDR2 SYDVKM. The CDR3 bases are TGTGCCAGCAGTTTATCCCGACCGGACAGGTTGGGAAACACCATATATTTT. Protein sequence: CASSLSRPDRLGNTIYF.